The 17 T cell receptor beta chains presented below share a single source sample, sequenced in a study of T cell clusters in autoimmune cytopenias. Approximately 40,000 genome equivalents of blood DNA were amplified for TRB. TRB was amplified by touch-down multiplex PCR, primer pools A and B combined. From its re-call of the multiplex PCR reads, TCRdb lists each CDR3 protein once, without DNA. The sample includes roughly 6,700 distinct CDR3 sequences. This sample was shared with a second study, whose subject was T cell repertoires in aging, cancer and after chemotherapy.

Sequencing used peripheral blood. The origin of the receptors is a human donor in good health.

The chain couples TRBV21-1 to TRBJ2-5; the D call from TCRdb, TRBD2, cannot be confirmed without DNA. TRBV21-1 represents a pseudogene. CDR3 length equals 18 residues. CDR3 sequence reads: CASTLGGTSGRTQETQYF.

The gene calls are TRBV6-5 and TRBJ1-1; lacking DNA, the TRBD1 call made by TCRdb goes unchecked. There are 16 residues in the CDR3. Germline assignment: CDR1 MNHEY and CDR2 SVGAGI. The CDR3 here is CASSYWGKPQIVEAFF.

V is TRBV7-9 and J is TRBJ2-5; checking the TCRdb D call of TRBD1 is not possible without DNA. The germline V gene has CDR1 SEHNR and CDR2 FQNEAQ (reference sequence). This CDR3 contains 16 residues. The CDR3 loop is CASSSRVPTGRETQYF.

This clonotype is labeled medium-sized based on frequency. The rearrangement links TRBV12-3 or TRBV12-4 to TRBJ2-3; TCRdb's D gene call, TRBD2, goes unchecked for lack of DNA. The CDR3 contains 15 residues. This chain's CDR3 is CASSPDSPSTDTQYF.

The chain uses TRBV20-1 and TRBJ2-7; TCRdb lists TRBD2, though no DNA is available to test this call. CDR1 is DFQATT and CDR2 is SNEGSKA in the germline V gene (reference sequence). This CDR3 contains 14 residues. The CDR3: CSANLGTYPYEQYF.

This chain connects TRBV7-2 to TRBJ2-1; checking the TCRdb D call of TRBD2 is not possible without DNA. This CDR3 is built from 14 residues. Germline V gene data show CDR1 as SGHTA and CDR2 as FQGNSA. Here the CDR3 reads CASSLLAGVGEQFF.

This chain connects TRBV7-2 to TRBJ1-6; TCRdb's D call, TRBD1, is unchecked because there is no DNA. The CDR3 is 15 amino acids. CDR1 and CDR2 from the germline V gene are SGHTA and FQGNSA. CDR3 loop: CASSQSLGGRSPLHF.

This clonotype ranks as medium-sized in terms of frequency. This rearrangement joins TRBV19 to TRBJ1-2; the TCRdb call, TRBD1, lacks DNA for checking. The CDR3 loop spans 16 amino acids. Germline loops: CDR1 LNHDA, CDR2 SQIVND (reference sequence). CDR3 residues: CASSKTGSGIGHGYTF.

This clonotype registers medium-sized by frequency. The J gene is TRBJ2-2, the V gene TRBV18; TCRdb returns TRBD1, unconfirmable since there is no DNA. The CDR3 has 17 residues. CDR1 is KGHSH and CDR2 is LQKENI in the germline V gene. CDR3 residues: CASSPYGTGDLDGELFF.

By frequency, this clonotype registers medium-sized. The CDR3 is CSVEVKLGYNEQFF. The genes are TRBV29-1 and TRBJ2-1. Germline V gives CDR1 SQVTM, CDR2 ANQGSEA. This CDR3 is 14 amino acids long.

The chain recombines TRBV6-2 or TRBV6-3 with TRBJ2-4; TCRdb lists TRBD2, though no DNA is available to test this call. CDR3 length: 14 residues. Germline V gene sequence: CDR1 MNHEY, CDR2 SVGEGT. CDR3 residues: CASIGLAGVYIQYF.

This clonotype is large by frequency. The chain recombines TRBV29-1 with TRBJ2-7; there is no DNA to check the TCRdb D call of TRBD1. The CDR3 sequence is 11 residues long. Germline V gives CDR1 SQVTM, CDR2 ANQGSEA. The chain's CDR3 is CSVAGAYEQYF.

V is TRBV14 and J is TRBJ2-1; TCRdb's assignment of TRBD2 cannot be checked, as there is no DNA. CDR1 is SGHDN and CDR2 is FVKESK in the germline V gene. CDR3 size: 13 residues. CDR3 sequence: CASRFLAPNEQFF. Variable domain in full (rest from reference TRBV14 and TRBJ2-1): EAGVTQFPSHSVIEKGQTVTLRCDPISGHDNLYWYRRVMGKEIKFLLHFVKESKQDESGMPNNRFLAERTGGTYSTLKVQPAELEDSGVYFCASRFLAPNEQFFGPGTRLTVL.

V is TRBV12-3 or TRBV12-4 and J is TRBJ1-5; the TCRdb D gene call, TRBD1, has no DNA to confirm it. The CDR3 has 15 residues. CDR3 amino acids: CASSDAGGWNQPQHF.

V and J are TRBV5-3 and TRBJ2-1; TCRdb returns TRBD1, unconfirmable since there is no DNA. TRBV5-3 has ORF status, its function being uncertain. The CDR3 is 14 amino acids. The CDR3 spells CALRRQEDYNEQFF.

By frequency, this clonotype is medium-sized. The V and J genes are TRBV6-1 and TRBJ1-5. Germline V gene sequence: CDR1 MNHNS, CDR2 SASEGT. There are 14 residues in the CDR3. CDR3 region: CASSEAGRNQPQHF.

This clonotype shows up as medium-sized by frequency. The J gene is TRBJ1-1, the V gene TRBV30. From germline, CDR1 is GTSNPN and CDR2 SVGIG (reference sequence). The CDR3 runs 12 residues. The CDR3 loop reads CAWSWRNTEAFF.